These 9 T cell receptor beta chains were all obtained from the same sample, sequenced in a study of human T cells and chemical hapten exposure. Time point: patch test 2, 6 weeks after DPC sensitization. Treatment meaning: therapeutic diphenylcyclopropenone sensitization with weekly scalp DPC. TCRdb passed the RACE reads through MiXCR, listing each CDR3 protein once. The data contain tens of thousands of distinct CDR3 sequences, about 8% of them singletons. The sequencing here drew on whole blood, taken in connection with sensitization to the hapten diphenylcyclopropenone (DPC). Receptors were obtained from a woman in her 50s with alopecia areata. Some clones in this sample may be carry-over from other donors' samples.

A few counts support this clonotype. The V and J genes are TRBV7-2 and TRBJ2-7, with 8 bases lining up with TRBD1. The CDR3 is made up of 14 amino acids. CDR1 is SGHTA and CDR2 is FQGNSA in the germline V gene. The V gene end was trimmed by 3 bases and the J gene end by 0 bases; junction bases not matched to a gene: 1. The chain's CDR3 is CASSFDRGSYEQYF. The CDR3, as DNA: TGTGCCAGCAGCTTTGACAGGGGCTCCTACGAGCAGTACTTC.

This clonotype has a count of ten or more. CDR3 region: CASSLLSAGPYEQYF. The CDR3 DNA reads TGTGCCAGCAGTTTACTCTCGGCAGGTCCCTACGAGCAGTACTTC. The rearrangement links TRBV28 to TRBJ2-7; unclear D gene. The V and J ends lost 2 bases and 2 bases respectively, with 13 bases between them. The CDR3 length is 15 residues. The germline V gene encodes CDR1 MDHEN and CDR2 SYDVKM.

This clonotype was counted ten times or more. The chain has TRBV20-1 and TRBJ2-7; TRBD2 matches at 11 bases. The CDR3 totals 15 residues. The V gene end was trimmed by 1 base and the J gene end by 0 bases; junction bases not matched to a gene: 2. Germline V gene data show CDR1 as DFQATT and CDR2 as SNEGSKA (reference sequence). CDR3 DNA sequence: TGCAGTGCTAGAGTAACTAGCGGGAGCTCCTACGAGCAGTACTTC. Its protein is CSARVTSGSSYEQYF.

The gene calls are TRBV13 and TRBJ2-7, with 7 nucleotides matching TRBD2. This CDR3 is built from 15 residues. With 4 bases clipped from V and 5 bases from J, the junction kept 11 bases outside the gene matches. CDR1 PRHDT and CDR2 FYEKMQ come from the germline V gene (reference sequence). The CDR3 DNA reads as TGTGCCAGCAGCTCTGCTAGCGGCCTCTTTGACGAGCAGTACTTC. Its protein product is CASSSASGLFDEQYF. The full variable domain, its missing parts supplied by reference TRBV13 and TRBJ2-7, is AAGVIQSPRHLIKEKRETATLKCYPIPRHDTVYWYQQGPGQDPQFLISFYEKMQSDKGSIPDRFSAQQFSDYHSELNMSSLELGDSALYFCASSSASGLFDEQYFGPGTRLTVT.

This clonotype has at least ten counts. V usage is TRBV4-3 and J usage is TRBJ1-6, with D hard to call. V shed 1 base and J shed 3 bases, with 7 bases lying between them. This CDR3 is 15 amino acids long. The germline CDR1 and CDR2 sequences are LGHNA and YSLEER. The CDR3 sequence: CASSQVPGYNSPLHF. The CDR3 nucleotides are TGCGCCAGCAGCCAAGTTCCCGGCTATAATTCACCCCTCCACTTT.

This clonotype came up a few times. The V call is TRBV7-2, the J call TRBJ1-1; tentative D call: TRBD1 (6 bases). This CDR3 contains 14 residues. CDR1 is SGHTA and CDR2 is FQGNSA in the germline V gene. V was pared by 4 bases and J by 2 bases, with 11 bases between. CDR3 in DNA: TGTGCCAGCAGCTATGCAGGGGTTAACACTGAAGCTTTCTTT. Amino acid sequence: CASSYAGVNTEAFF.

The V gene is TRBV12-3 or TRBV12-4, the J gene TRBJ1-2; the D is unclear. The CDR3 covers 11 residues. V was clipped by 2 bases and J by 11 bases, with 9 bases between them. CDR3 protein: CASSLSGNYTF. CDR3 coding DNA: TGTGCCAGCAGTTTAAGCGGGAATTACACCTTC.

This clonotype was counted between two and nine times. The V call is TRBV20-1, the J call TRBJ2-7; 7 bases fit TRBD1. This CDR3 is built from 11 residues. V shed 4 bases, J shed 5 bases, and the junction held 2 bases outside the gene matches. Germline V gene lookup returns CDR1 DFQATT and CDR2 SNEGSKA (reference sequence). The CDR3 DNA reads as TGCAGTGCTACGACAGGGAACGAGCAGTACTTC. Translation: CSATTGNEQYF.

The rearrangement links TRBV10-3 to TRBJ1-5; no clear D gene. Germline values: CDR1 ENHRY, CDR2 SYGVKD. The CDR3 spans 14 residues. V was pared by 4 bases and J by 1 base, with 8 bases between. The CDR3 region has the DNA TGTGCCATCAGTGGGACGGGAAGCAATCAGCCCCAGCATTTT. Amino acids: CAISGTGSNQPQHF.